This T cell receptor (beta chain) was observed in a study of PD-1 blockade in classical Hodgkin lymphoma. Notes on the study in general: CD4+ TCR diversity climbed significantly by C4D1, unlike CD8+ TCR diversity.

Comments on this clone: Antigen unknown.

Generated by immunoSEQ multiplex PCR, the TCRdb table keeps only in-frame clones and is missing some. This table has around 30,000 clones, 85% to 90% appearing once. The CDR3 consists of 15 residues. Trimming removed 0 bases from V and 3 bases from J, with 9 bases in between. CDR1 SGHKS and CDR2 YYEKEE come from the germline V gene (reference sequence). The time point: cycle 4 day 1 (C4D1), after five to seven weeks of nivolumab. Brentuximab vedotin exposure varied, and every patient relapsed after autologous stem cell transplantation. Magnetic negative selection was used to purify CD4+ T cells from PBMCs that had been thawed. Each best response was a complete response, a partial response or progressive disease.

The receptor's source is a human donor with classical Hodgkin lymphoma. The sequences come from CD4+ T cells from blood, collected before the fourth cycle of nivolumab. The rearrangement links TRBV5-5 to TRBJ2-2; D not certain. CDR3: CASSLDPLDTGELFF. The CDR3 DNA is TGTGCCAGCAGCTTGGACCCCTTGGACACCGGGGAGCTGTTTTTT.